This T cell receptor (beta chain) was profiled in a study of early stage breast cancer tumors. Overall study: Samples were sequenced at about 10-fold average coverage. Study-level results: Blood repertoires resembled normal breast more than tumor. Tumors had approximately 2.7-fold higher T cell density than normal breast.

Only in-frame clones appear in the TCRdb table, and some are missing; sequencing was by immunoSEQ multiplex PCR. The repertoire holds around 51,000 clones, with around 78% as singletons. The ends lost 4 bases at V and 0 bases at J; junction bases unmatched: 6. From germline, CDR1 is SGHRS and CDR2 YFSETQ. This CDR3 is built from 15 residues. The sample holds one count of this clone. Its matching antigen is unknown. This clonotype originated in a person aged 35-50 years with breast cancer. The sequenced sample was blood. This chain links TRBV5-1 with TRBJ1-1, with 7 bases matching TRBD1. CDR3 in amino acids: CASSMRQGLNTEAFF. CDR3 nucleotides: TGCGCCAGCAGCATGAGACAGGGATTGAACACTGAAGCTTTCTTT.